A single TCR beta chain is shown here with its context. The antigen remains undetermined. Following extraction, RNA underwent reverse transcription to cDNA, which served as the sequencing template. Assay used: immunoSEQ multiplex PCR; TCRdb lists only in-frame clones, some missing. This sample has under 350,000 clones, with more than 45% found just once. Treatment given: oral pan-JAK inhibitor, 5-10 mg twice daily. This record comes from a study of CD8+ T cells in alopecia areata. Study-wide background: Scalp area affected, as a percentage, set the severity score of treated patients.

The germline V gene has CDR1 KGHSH and CDR2 LQKENI. The length of the CDR3 is 13 residues. V gave up 5 bases and J gave up 5 bases, with 12 bases separating them. Study results and limitations: Numerous expanded lesional clones remained in scalp and blood during tofacitinib.

This receptor was obtained from a human donor with alopecia areata. The sequencing used CD4+ T cells sorted from blood, collected at week 24, from a patient treated with tofacitinib. The rearrangement links TRBV18 to TRBJ2-5; D uncertain. The CDR3 is CASSIQGKETQYF. As DNA, the CDR3 is TGTGCCAGCTCAATTCAAGGGAAGGAGACCCAGTACTTC.